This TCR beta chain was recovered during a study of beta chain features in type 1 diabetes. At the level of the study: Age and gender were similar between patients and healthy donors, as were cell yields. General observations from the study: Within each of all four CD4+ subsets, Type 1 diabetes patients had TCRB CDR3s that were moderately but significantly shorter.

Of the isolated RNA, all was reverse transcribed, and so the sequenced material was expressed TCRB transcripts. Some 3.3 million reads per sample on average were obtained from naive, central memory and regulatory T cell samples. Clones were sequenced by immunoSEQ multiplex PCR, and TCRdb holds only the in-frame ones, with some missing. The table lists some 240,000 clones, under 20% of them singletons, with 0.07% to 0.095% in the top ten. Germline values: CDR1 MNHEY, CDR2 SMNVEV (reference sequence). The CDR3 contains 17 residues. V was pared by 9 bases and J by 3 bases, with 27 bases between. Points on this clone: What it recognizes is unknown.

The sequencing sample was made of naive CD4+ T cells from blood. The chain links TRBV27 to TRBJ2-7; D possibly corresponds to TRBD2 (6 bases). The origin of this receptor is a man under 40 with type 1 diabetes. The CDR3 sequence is CASSDSLATIMNYEQYF. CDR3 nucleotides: TGTGCCAGTTCCGACTCACTAGCCACGATAATGAACTACGAGCAGTACTTC.